This TCR beta chain comes out of a study of radiation and T cells in renal cell carcinoma. The method was immunoSEQ multiplex PCR; TCRdb's version includes in-frame clones alone and lacks a portion of them. This sample has roughly 160,000 clones, with about 88% found just once. The time point: blood 4 weeks post-SBRT, at nephrectomy. Described treatment: 15 Gy SBRT to primary tumor, nephrectomy 4 weeks later. Nephrectomy followed 15 Gy stereotactic body radiation by 4 weeks. Radiation-treated patients gave blood at baseline, week 2 and week 4. Study-level points and caveats: Top tumor clonotypes rose in blood 2 weeks post-radiation, then contracted.

The germline V gene encodes CDR1 LNHDA and CDR2 SQIVND (reference sequence). This CDR3 region has 17 residues. Trimming cost V 0 bases and J 8 bases, with 22 bases left between them. Concerning this clone itself: Its cognate antigen is unknown.

The sample in question was blood, obtained from a patient whose treatment included radiotherapy and nephrectomy. This receptor was identified in a woman aged 50 to 65 with renal cell carcinoma. The chain combines TRBV19 with TRBJ1-2; a weak D match, TRBD1 (6 bases). CDR3 in amino acids: CASSIDRLGGQGNGYTF. In DNA form, the CDR3 reads TGTGCCAGTAGTATAGATAGATTAGGGGGTCAAGGAAACGGCTACACCTTC.